Each of the 4 T cell receptor beta chains below was sequenced from the same sample in a study of T cell responses to AZD1222 COVID-19 vaccine. Only in-frame clones appear in the TCRdb table, and some are missing; sequencing was by immunoSEQ multiplex PCR. The sample lists 75,000 to 95,000 clones, about 92% seen once, with about 4.3% in the top ten. The sequences come from peripheral blood, collected on day 0 of AZD1222 vaccination. These receptor sequences come from an adult in good health.

The rearrangement joins TRBV3-1 (or the pseudogene TRBV3-2) to TRBJ1-4; D is unresolved. This CDR3 has 14 amino acids. The germline V gene has CDR1 LGHDT and CDR2 YNNKEL (reference sequence). Trimming shortened V by 2 bases and J by 2 bases, and 6 bases separated the two germline ends. In DNA, the CDR3 is TGTGCCAGCAGCCAACAGGTGACTAATGAAAAACTGTTTTTT. Translating gives CASSQQVTNEKLFF.

This clone has at least ten counts. V and J are TRBV30 and TRBJ1-2; D unclear. The germline gives CDR1 GTSNPN, CDR2 SVGIG (reference sequence). The CDR3 spans 8 residues. Trimming removed 7 bases from V and 8 bases from J, with 5 bases in between. CDR3 sequence: CASKGYTF. CDR3 in DNA: TGTGCCTCCAAGGGCTACACCTTC. The full variable domain, its missing parts supplied by reference TRBV30 and TRBJ1-2, is SQTIHQWPATLVQPVGSPLSLECTVEGTSNPNLYWYRQAAGRGLQLLFYSVGIGQISSEVPQNLSASRPQDRQFILSSKKLLLSDSGFYLCASKGYTFGSGTRLTVV.

V is TRBV19 and J is TRBJ2-1; D uncertain. Deletions cut 5 bases from V and 2 bases from J, with 7 bases between. Per the germline V gene, CDR1 is LNHDA and CDR2 is SQIVND (reference sequence). The CDR3 totals 13 residues. CDR3 sequence: CASSGPTYNEQFF. The CDR3 DNA reads as TGTGCCAGTAGTGGGCCCACCTACAATGAGCAGTTCTTC.

J is TRBJ1-1 and V is TRBV5-1; no definite D call. CDR1 and CDR2 from the germline V gene are SGHRS and YFSETQ. The CDR3 length is 13 residues. Trimming took 4 bases from V and 1 from J, leaving 8 bases between them. The CDR3 sequence: CASSEDGNTEAFF. As DNA, the CDR3 is TGCGCCAGCAGCGAGGACGGGAACACTGAAGCTTTCTTT.